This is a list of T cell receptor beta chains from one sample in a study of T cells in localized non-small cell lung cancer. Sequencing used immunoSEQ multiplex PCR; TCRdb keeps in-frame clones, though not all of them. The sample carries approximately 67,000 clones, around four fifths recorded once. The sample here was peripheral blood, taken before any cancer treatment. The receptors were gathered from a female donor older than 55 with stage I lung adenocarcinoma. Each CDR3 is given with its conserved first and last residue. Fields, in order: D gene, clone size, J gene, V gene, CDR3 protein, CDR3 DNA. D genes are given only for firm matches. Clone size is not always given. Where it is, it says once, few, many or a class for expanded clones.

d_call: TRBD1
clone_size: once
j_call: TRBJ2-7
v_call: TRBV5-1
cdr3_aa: CASSVGGRGFYEQYF
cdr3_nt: TGCGCCAGCAGTGTAGGGGGCAGGGGGTTCTACGAGCAGTACTTC

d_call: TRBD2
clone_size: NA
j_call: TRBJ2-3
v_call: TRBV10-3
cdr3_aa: CAISIAGGTTDTQYF
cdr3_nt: TGTGCCATCAGTATAGCGGGAGGCACCACAGATACGCAGTATTTT

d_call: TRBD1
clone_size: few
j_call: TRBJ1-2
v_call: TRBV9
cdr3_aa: CASSVDRSGYGYTF
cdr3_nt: TGTGCCAGCAGTGTGGACAGGTCGGGCTATGGCTACACCTTC

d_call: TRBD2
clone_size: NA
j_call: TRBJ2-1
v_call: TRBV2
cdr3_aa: CASTRGLAAYNEQFF
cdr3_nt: TGTGCCAGCACCAGGGGACTAGCGGCCTACAATGAGCAGTTCTTC

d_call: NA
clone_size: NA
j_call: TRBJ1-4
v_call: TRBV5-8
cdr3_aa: CASSRTQIPNEKLFF
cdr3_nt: TGTGCCAGCAGCCGGACTCAAATCCCAAATGAAAAACTGTTTTTT

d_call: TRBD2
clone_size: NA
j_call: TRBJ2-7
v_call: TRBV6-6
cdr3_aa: CASSHGGFEQYF
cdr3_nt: TGTGCCAGCAGTCACGGGGGGTTCGAGCAGTACTTC

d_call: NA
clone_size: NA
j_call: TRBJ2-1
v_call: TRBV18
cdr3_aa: CASSPSLRGDNEQFF
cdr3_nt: TGTGCCAGCTCACCCTCTCTCCGTGGGGACAATGAGCAGTTCTTC

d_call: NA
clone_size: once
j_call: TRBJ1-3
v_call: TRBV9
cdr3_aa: CASSVEEGISGNTIYF
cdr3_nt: TGTGCCAGCAGCGTGGAAGAGGGTATTTCTGGAAACACCATATATTTT

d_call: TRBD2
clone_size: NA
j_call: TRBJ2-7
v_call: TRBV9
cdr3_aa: CASSATSGRPYEQYF
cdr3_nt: TGTGCCAGCAGCGCGACTAGCGGGAGACCCTACGAGCAGTACTTC

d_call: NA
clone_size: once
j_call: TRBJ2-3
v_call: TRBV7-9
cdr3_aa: CASSPDRRATQYF
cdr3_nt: TGTGCCAGCAGCCCCGATCGCCGAGCCACGCAGTATTTT

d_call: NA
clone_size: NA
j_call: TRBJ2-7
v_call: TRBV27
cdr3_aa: CASSSNDPPYEQYF
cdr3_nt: TGTGCCAGCAGTTCCAATGATCCTCCCTACGAGCAGTACTTC

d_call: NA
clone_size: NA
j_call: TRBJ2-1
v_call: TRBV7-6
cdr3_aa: CASSLAGGNSYNEQFF
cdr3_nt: TGTGCCAGCAGCTTAGCGGGGGGTAACTCCTACAATGAGCAGTTCTTC

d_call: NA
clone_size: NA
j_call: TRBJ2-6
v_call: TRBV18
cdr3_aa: CASSPINSGANVLTF
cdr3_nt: TGTGCCAGCTCACCCATTAACTCTGGGGCCAACGTCCTGACTTTC

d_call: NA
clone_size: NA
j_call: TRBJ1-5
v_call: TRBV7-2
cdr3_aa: CASSFGSNQPQHF
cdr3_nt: TGTGCCAGCAGCTTCGGTAGCAATCAGCCCCAGCATTTT

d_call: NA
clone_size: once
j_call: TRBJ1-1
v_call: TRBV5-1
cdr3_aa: CASSLEVSRQAEAFF
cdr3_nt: TGCGCCAGCAGCTTGGAGGTCTCCCGCCAGGCTGAAGCTTTCTTT

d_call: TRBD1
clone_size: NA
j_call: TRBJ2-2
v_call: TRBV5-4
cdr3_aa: CASSLLGQGPGELFF
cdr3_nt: TGTGCCAGCAGCTTGTTAGGACAGGGGCCCGGGGAGCTGTTTTTT

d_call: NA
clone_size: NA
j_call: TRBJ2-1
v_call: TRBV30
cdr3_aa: CAWSVGGGRYNEQFF
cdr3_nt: TGTGCCTGGAGTGTCGGCGGGGGCCGCTACAATGAGCAGTTCTTC

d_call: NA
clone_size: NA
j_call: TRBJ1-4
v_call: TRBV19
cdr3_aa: CASSISLGEKLFF
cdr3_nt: TGTGCCAGTAGTATAAGCCTAGGCGAAAAACTGTTTTTT

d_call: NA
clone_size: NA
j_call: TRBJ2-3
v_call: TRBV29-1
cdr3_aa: CSVGNRNTDTQYF
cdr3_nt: TGCAGCGTTGGAAACAGGAACACAGATACGCAGTATTTT